This T cell receptor (beta chain) emerged from a study of cytomegalovirus exposure and HLA in healthy donors. The assay was immunoSEQ multiplex PCR, and TCRdb's table has in-frame clones only and misses some. The sample includes hundreds of thousands of clones, approximately 90% seen only once; the top ten take around 0.8%. J was trimmed by 1 base and V by 0 bases; bases with no gene match: 5. Germline V lookup: CDR1 GTSNPN, CDR2 SVGIG (reference sequence). CDR3 length equals 15 residues. The chain is built from TRBV30 and TRBJ2-5; 7 bases map to TRBD2. This receptor was taken from a young woman in good health and CMV-seronegative. The specimen was PBMCs. The CDR3 protein is CAWSVHGGGQETQYF. The CDR3 DNA reads TGTGCCTGGAGTGTCCACGGCGGGGGCCAAGAGACCCAGTACTTC.